Presented here are 23 T cell receptor beta chains from one specimen sequenced in a study of blood T cell repertoires in COVID-19. TCRdb keeps only in-frame clones here, not all; method: immunoSEQ multiplex PCR. The sample has under 300,000 clones; about 85% are singletons. Specimen: peripheral blood. The receptors here all came from an older woman with active or convalescent COVID-19.

CDR3 residues: CASTTRNRLNTEAFF. Written as DNA, the CDR3 is TGTGCCAGTACCACTCGGAACAGGTTGAACACTGAAGCTTTCTTT. The chain combines TRBV19 with TRBJ1-1; tentative D call: TRBD1 (5 bases). The length of the CDR3 is 15 residues. Trimming took 7 bases from V and 0 from J, leaving 15 bases between them. Germline assignment: CDR1 LNHDA and CDR2 SQIVND (reference sequence).

V and J are TRBV10-1 and TRBJ1-5; 9 bases agree with TRBD1. V gave up 6 bases and J gave up 0 bases; unmatched junction bases: 9. Germline V gene sequence: CDR1 WNHNN, CDR2 SYGVQD (reference sequence). The CDR3 length is 17 residues. CDR3 loop: CASRPGQGTYSNQPQHF. CDR3 in DNA: TGCGCCAGCAGGCCAGGACAGGGGACTTATAGCAATCAGCCCCAGCATTTT.

This clone occurred once. V usage is TRBV18 and J usage is TRBJ2-5, with D possibly being TRBD2 (5 bases). Germline lookup yields CDR1 KGHSH and CDR2 LQKENI. Trimming removed 6 bases from V and 5 bases from J, with 13 bases in between. The CDR3 sequence is 13 residues long. The CDR3 nucleotides read TGTGCCAGCTCGTCGGCGGGTGTTGAGACCCAGTACTTC. The encoded protein is CASSSAGVETQYF.

The chain couples TRBV19 to TRBJ2-2; TRBD2 aligns across 11 bases. The CDR3 is 16 amino acids. Germline CDR1 is LNHDA and CDR2 is SQIVND (reference sequence). The V and J ends lost 2 bases and 6 bases, in that order; junction bases with no gene match: 5. The CDR3 nucleotides are TGTGCCAGTAGTATAAGACTAGCGGGATTACCCGGGGAGCTGTTTTTT. Amino acid sequence: CASSIRLAGLPGELFF.

This clone turned up a few times. V is TRBV5-1 and J is TRBJ1-6; no clear D gene. Per the germline V gene, CDR1 is SGHRS and CDR2 is YFSETQ. The CDR3 is 15 amino acids. Trimming removed 0 bases from V and 7 bases from J, with 11 bases in between. This chain's CDR3 is CASSLVQTGNSPLHF. CDR3 nucleotide sequence: TGCGCCAGCAGCTTGGTCCAAACGGGGAATTCACCCCTCCACTTT.

CDR3 sequence: CAWSWGGGSGYTF. CDR3 coding DNA: TGTGCCTGGAGCTGGGGTGGGGGGTCTGGCTACACCTTC. The gene calls are TRBV30 and TRBJ1-2; D might be TRBD1 (5 bases). Germline CDR1 reads GTSNPN; CDR2 reads SVGIG (reference sequence). The CDR3 totals 13 residues. Trimming cost V 3 bases and J 7 bases, with 15 bases left between them.

This clone came up once. This chain joins TRBV7-6 and TRBJ1-1; 9 nucleotides line up with TRBD1. This CDR3 comprises 16 residues. Per the germline V gene, CDR1 is SGHVS and CDR2 is FNYEAQ. J gave up 5 bases and V 1 base, and 8 bases lay outside the gene matches. Written as DNA, the CDR3 is TGTGCCAGCAGCTTAGATCCACAGGGGGCGGCGACTGAAGCTTTCTTT. This encodes CASSLDPQGAATEAFF.

This clone was observed a single time. This chain connects TRBV5-1 to TRBJ2-7, with D perhaps TRBD1 (6 bases). This CDR3 has 14 residues. The germline V gene encodes CDR1 SGHRS and CDR2 YFSETQ. The V end lost 4 bases, the J end lost 6 bases, and 17 bases lay between the germline ends. CDR3 sequence: CASSETLTGGEQYF. DNA of the CDR3: TGCGCCAGCAGCGAAACTTTGACAGGCGGCGAGCAGTACTTC.

The chain recombines TRBV5-6 with TRBJ2-5, with 8 bases that match TRBD2. This CDR3 is 16 amino acids long. CDR1 and CDR2 (germline): SGHDT, YYEEEE. J was trimmed by 3 bases and V by 4 bases; bases with no gene match: 11. CDR3 region: CASSPTLQREKETQYF. The CDR3 nucleotides are TGTGCCAGCAGCCCAACACTGCAGCGGGAGAAAGAGACCCAGTACTTC.

The chain couples TRBV4-1 to TRBJ1-2; TRBD1 might be the D (5 bases). CDR1 is MGHRA and CDR2 is YSYEKL in the germline V gene. The CDR3 is made up of 17 amino acids. With 4 bases removed from V and 0 bases from J, the gap between germline ends came to 18 bases. The CDR3 loop reads CASSRLFRVGTNYGYTF. CDR3 nucleotides: TGCGCCAGCAGCCGACTGTTCAGGGTAGGGACTAACTATGGCTACACCTTC.

This rearrangement joins TRBV2 to TRBJ2-2, with 10 bases identical to TRBD2. Trimming took 2 bases from V and 6 from J; bases not matched to a gene: 6. The germline V gene has CDR1 SNHLY and CDR2 FYNNEI. The CDR3 runs to 16 residues. For the CDR3, the DNA is TGTGCCAGCAGTGAAATTGCTAGCGGGAGATCCGGGGAGCTGTTTTTT. It codes for CASSEIASGRSGELFF.

This clone was detected once. V and J are TRBV5-5 and TRBJ2-3; 10 bases are a match to TRBD2. The V gene end was trimmed by 1 base and the J gene end by 2 bases; junction bases not matched to a gene: 4. Per germline, CDR1 SGHKS and CDR2 YYEKEE (reference sequence). This CDR3 comprises 16 residues. This CDR3 reads CASSLSSGRNTDTQYF. In DNA form, the CDR3 reads TGTGCCAGCAGCTTGTCTAGCGGGAGAAACACAGATACGCAGTATTTT. Full variable domain (rest looked up from reference TRBV5-5 and TRBJ2-3): DAGVTQSPTHLIKTRGQQVTLRCSPISGHKSVSWYQQVLGQGPQFIFQYYEKEERGRGNFPDRFSARQFPNYSSELNVNALLLGDSALYLCASSLSSGRNTDTQYFGPGTRLTVL.

The chain couples TRBV24-1 to TRBJ2-5, with 7 bases matching TRBD1. Per germline, CDR1 KGHDR and CDR2 SFDVKD. CDR3 size: 16 residues. J was trimmed by 0 bases and V by 2 bases; bases with no gene match: 5. The CDR3, as DNA: TGTGCCACCAGTGATTCCACAGGGGTGTACCAAGAGACCCAGTACTTC. As protein: CATSDSTGVYQETQYF.

This chain joins TRBV7-9 and TRBJ2-1; 11 nucleotides align to TRBD2. Germline V lookup: CDR1 SEHNR, CDR2 FQNEAQ (reference sequence). V was clipped by 3 bases and J by 1 base; unmatched bases: 5. The CDR3 consists of 17 residues. The CDR3 spells CASSFRLAGTSYNEQFF. As DNA, the CDR3 is TGTGCCAGCAGCTTTAGACTAGCGGGAACGTCCTACAATGAGCAGTTCTTC.

This clone was counted between two and nine times. V is TRBV9 and J is TRBJ1-6; 7 nucleotides align to TRBD1. V trimming: 3 bases; J trimming: 9 bases; junction bases outside the gene matches: 12. The germline V gene has CDR1 SGDLS and CDR2 YYNGEE. This CDR3 has 16 amino acids. CDR3 nucleotide sequence: TGTGCCAGCAGCGAGGGGGCGGGACGGTCCGGTTCACCCCTCCACTTT. This gives the protein CASSEGAGRSGSPLHF.

This sequence joins TRBV5-6 and TRBJ2-2, with TRBD1 matching 8 bases. Germline V gene sequence: CDR1 SGHDT, CDR2 YYEEEE. V lost 4 bases, J lost 4 bases, and 9 bases stayed unmatched. CDR3 length equals 16 residues. The CDR3 sequence: CASSADRGRSTGELFF. DNA of the CDR3: TGTGCCAGCAGCGCCGACAGGGGTCGAAGCACCGGGGAGCTGTTTTTT.

This clone appeared a single time. The DNA of the CDR3 is TGTGCCAGCAGCCGACTAGCGGGAAGTCCTGAACAGTACTTC. It codes for CASSRLAGSPEQYF. The chain joins TRBV7-3 to TRBJ2-7; the match to TRBD2 covers 11 bases. The germline gives CDR1 SGHTA, CDR2 FQGTGA. V was pared by 5 bases and J by 10 bases, with 10 bases of the junction left unmatched. The CDR3 loop spans 14 amino acids.

DNA of the CDR3: TGCGCCAGCAGCCACGGGGAATATGAGGGTCCAAATGAGCAGTTCTTC. This translates into CASSHGEYEGPNEQFF. This chain links TRBV4-1 with TRBJ2-1; D might be TRBD2 (5 bases). There are 16 residues in the CDR3. Trimming shortened V by 3 bases and J by 7 bases, and 19 bases separated the two germline ends. In germline, CDR1 is MGHRA, CDR2 YSYEKL.

The J gene is TRBJ1-6, the V gene TRBV3-1 (or the pseudogene TRBV3-2), with D perhaps TRBD1 (5 bases). This CDR3 has 13 amino acids. Germline CDR1 LGHDT, CDR2 YNNKEL (reference sequence). Trimming stripped 1 base from V and 10 bases from J, with 8 bases between. Here the CDR3 reads CASSQAGDSPLHF. The DNA of the CDR3 is TGTGCCAGCAGCCAAGCGGGGGACTCACCCCTCCACTTT.

V gene TRBV28 combines with J gene TRBJ2-1; 8 bases align to TRBD2. V gave up 6 bases and J gave up 8 bases; unmatched junction bases: 12. The CDR3 has 15 amino acids. Germline CDR1 is MDHEN and CDR2 is SYDVKM. CDR3 in amino acids: CASSLAGTRIDEQFF. The CDR3 coding sequence is TGTGCCAGCAGCCTAGCCGGGACTAGAATCGATGAGCAGTTCTTC.

CDR3 in amino acids: CASSIGWGGAQGNYGYTF. CDR3 bases: TGTGCCAGTAGTATAGGGTGGGGTGGGGCCCAGGGGAACTATGGCTACACCTTC. The chain carries TRBV19 and TRBJ1-2; perhaps TRBD1 as D (6 bases). Looked up from germline, CDR1 is LNHDA and CDR2 is SQIVND (reference sequence). V gave up 1 base and J gave up 2 bases, with 20 bases separating them. This CDR3 contains 18 residues.

The chain combines TRBV6-1 with TRBJ1-1; a weak D match, TRBD1 (6 bases). The CDR3 contains 12 residues. V lost 2 bases and J lost 6, with 7 bases in between. The germline CDR1 and CDR2 sequences are MNHNS and SASEGT. The CDR3 loop reads CASSENRAEAFF. The CDR3 nucleotides are TGTGCCAGCAGTGAAAACAGGGCTGAAGCTTTCTTT.

V and J are TRBV3-1 (or the pseudogene TRBV3-2) and TRBJ2-1; tentative D call: TRBD2 (6 bases). The germline CDR1 and CDR2 sequences are LGHDT and YNNKEL (reference sequence). V lost 0 bases and J 4 bases, leaving 13 bases between the germline ends. The CDR3 is 16 amino acids. CDR3 sequence: CASSQEWLAEYNEQFF. CDR3 nucleotides: TGTGCCAGCAGCCAAGAGTGGTTAGCGGAATACAATGAGCAGTTCTTC.